These 21 T cell receptor beta chains were all obtained from the same sample, sequenced in a study of blood T cell repertoires in COVID-19. Assay: immunoSEQ multiplex PCR; the TCRdb copy retains only in-frame clones and omits some. The sample records 540,000 or so clones, around nine tenths being singletons. The sample comprised peripheral blood. The source of these receptors is a woman in her 50s with COVID-19, enrolled during active disease.

This clone has just one count. The V gene is TRBV5-8, the J gene TRBJ2-3; 10 bases line up with TRBD2. Germline trimming cut 4 bases from V and 1 base from J; bases unmatched to any gene: 9. Germline values: CDR1 SGHTS, CDR2 YDEGEE. CDR3 size: 17 residues. The CDR3 protein is CASSGTTLAGGTDTQYF. The CDR3 DNA sequence: TGTGCCAGCAGCGGAACGACCCTAGCGGGGGGCACAGATACGCAGTATTTT.

The chain joins TRBV11-2 to TRBJ1-2; D gene ambiguous. The germline V gene encodes CDR1 SGHAT and CDR2 FQNNGV. The V and J ends lost 5 bases and 8 bases respectively, with 15 bases between them. This CDR3 is built from 13 residues. CDR3 sequence (DNA): TGTGCCAGCAGCGTAGGGTCAACCGAGGGCTACACCTTC. Protein sequence: CASSVGSTEGYTF.

The chain is built from TRBV19 and TRBJ2-7; 8 bases fit TRBD1. The CDR3 covers 16 residues. V gave up 5 bases and J gave up 2 bases; unmatched junction bases: 11. Germline loops: CDR1 LNHDA, CDR2 SQIVND (reference sequence). The CDR3 sequence: CASSGRVDRAAYEQYF. The CDR3 nucleotides are TGTGCCAGTAGTGGTAGGGTGGACAGGGCAGCCTACGAGCAGTACTTC.

The rearrangement uses TRBV9 and TRBJ2-3; D ambiguous. Germline CDR1 is SGDLS and CDR2 is YYNGEE. Trimming cost V 3 bases and J 0 bases, with 14 bases left between them. CDR3 size: 16 residues. The CDR3 is CASSARLSASTDTQYF. The CDR3 bases are TGTGCCAGCAGCGCCCGACTGTCTGCTAGCACAGATACGCAGTATTTT.

The chain uses TRBV2 and TRBJ2-3; 9 nucleotides match TRBD1. Trimming took 6 bases from V and 1 from J; bases not matched to a gene: 5. The CDR3 length is 15 residues. The germline gives CDR1 SNHLY, CDR2 FYNNEI. In DNA form, the CDR3 reads TGTGCCAGCAGCTCACAGGGGGCCGGCACAGATACGCAGTATTTT. It codes for CASSSQGAGTDTQYF. Full variable domain (missing parts from reference TRBV2 and TRBJ2-3): EPEVTQTPSHQVTQMGQEVILRCVPISNHLYFYWYRQILGQKVEFLVSFYNNEISEKSEIFDDQFSVERPDGSNFTLKIRSTKLEDSAMYFCASSSQGAGTDTQYFGPGTRLTVL.

V usage is TRBV10-3 and J usage is TRBJ2-7; 10 positions agree with TRBD1. Germline assignment: CDR1 ENHRY and CDR2 SYGVKD. The CDR3 consists of 15 residues. V lost 4 bases to trimming and J lost 6 bases; unmatched junction nucleotides: 9. CDR3 residues: CAISGTGTGDREQYF. CDR3 nucleotide sequence: TGTGCCATCAGTGGCACCGGGACAGGGGACCGCGAGCAGTACTTC.

This clone was seen a handful of times. V usage is TRBV7-9 and J usage is TRBJ1-1, with a possible D match to TRBD1 (5 bases). The V gene's germline CDR1 is SEHNR and CDR2 FQNEAQ (reference sequence). V lost 4 bases and J 10 bases, leaving 13 bases between the germline ends. The CDR3 has 12 amino acids. Here the CDR3 reads CASSYRDQGAFF. The CDR3 nucleotides read TGTGCCAGCAGCTATCGTGACCAGGGAGCTTTCTTT.

V usage is TRBV20-1 and J usage is TRBJ2-7; 9 bases line up with TRBD2. The CDR3 contains 13 residues. Germline V gene sequence: CDR1 DFQATT, CDR2 SNEGSKA (reference sequence). The V and J ends lost 6 bases and 1 base, in that order; junction bases with no gene match: 4. Here the CDR3 reads CSASTSGSYEQYF. CDR3 sequence (DNA): TGCAGTGCCAGTACTAGCGGGTCCTACGAGCAGTACTTC.

In its sample, this clone was seen once. This chain links TRBV2 with TRBJ1-2; 9 nucleotides agree with TRBD1. The V gene end was trimmed by 8 bases and the J gene end by 6 bases; junction bases not matched to a gene: 7. CDR3 size: 13 residues. In germline, CDR1 is SNHLY, CDR2 FYNNEI. In nucleotides, the CDR3 is TGTGCCAGCTTTTTACAGGGGGCGGATGGCTACACCTTC. Translated: CASFLQGADGYTF.

This chain joins TRBV2 and TRBJ1-1; D remains unclear. The V gene's germline CDR1 is SNHLY and CDR2 FYNNEI. The CDR3 contains 12 residues. The V and J ends lost 3 bases and 11 bases respectively, with 13 bases between them. The CDR3 DNA follows: TGTGCCAGCAGTGATTCTGAAAGGAGCGCTTTCTTT. Translating it yields CASSDSERSAFF.

The chain combines TRBV11-2 with TRBJ1-2; 7 nucleotides agree with TRBD1. This CDR3 has 12 residues. V shed 3 bases and J 7 bases; nucleotides not matched to a gene: 2. Germline V lookup: CDR1 SGHAT, CDR2 FQNNGV. DNA of the CDR3: TGTGCCAGCAGCTTTACAGGGGTTGGCTACACCTTC. Amino acid sequence: CASSFTGVGYTF.

V is TRBV27 and J is TRBJ1-2; 7 nucleotides align to TRBD1. The CDR3 is 15 amino acids. Germline lookup yields CDR1 MNHEY and CDR2 SMNVEV (reference sequence). V shed 3 bases and J 4 bases; nucleotides not matched to a gene: 8. The CDR3 reads CASSLGDSSSYGYTF. The CDR3 nucleotides read TGTGCCAGCAGTTTGGGGGACAGCTCCTCCTATGGCTACACCTTC.

The rearrangement links TRBV5-1 to TRBJ1-1; possibly TRBD1 for D (5 bases). The germline V gene encodes CDR1 SGHRS and CDR2 YFSETQ. The CDR3 consists of 13 residues. V was cut by 5 bases and J by 4 bases, with 12 bases left in between. The CDR3 DNA reads as TGCGCCAGCAGTTGGGGGACTGGCACTGAAGCTTTCTTT. Protein product: CASSWGTGTEAFF.

The rearrangement joins TRBV4-1 to TRBJ1-2; TRBD1 matches at 10 bases. Losses at the gene ends were 3 bases for V and 6 bases for J; bases not matched to a gene: 10. Germline assignment: CDR1 MGHRA and CDR2 YSYEKL. The CDR3 loop spans 16 amino acids. CDR3 coding DNA: TGCGCCAGCAGCCAGGGCCCGGGACAGGGGACTCATGGCTACACCTTC. Amino acid sequence: CASSQGPGQGTHGYTF.

V is TRBV27 and J is TRBJ2-2; no clear D. Between the trimmed V and J ends, which lost 1 base and 1 base, there was a span of 7 bases. The CDR3 consists of 15 residues. Per germline, CDR1 MNHEY and CDR2 SMNVEV (reference sequence). CDR3 region: CASSLWSGNTGELFF. CDR3 sequence (DNA): TGTGCCAGCAGTTTATGGTCCGGGAACACCGGGGAGCTGTTTTTT.

The J gene is TRBJ1-6, the V gene TRBV7-2, with 7 nucleotides matching TRBD1. Looked up from germline, CDR1 is SGHTA and CDR2 is FQGNSA. The CDR3 is 14 amino acids. V shed 5 bases, J shed 8 bases, and the junction held 6 bases outside the gene matches. CDR3 DNA sequence: TGTGCCAGCAGCGCCCGGACAGGAGATTCACCCCTCCACTTT. Translated: CASSARTGDSPLHF.

The chain employs TRBV2 and TRBJ1-6; weak D call: TRBD1 (5 bases). The germline V gene has CDR1 SNHLY and CDR2 FYNNEI. The CDR3 sequence is 16 residues long. V shed 5 bases and J shed 3 bases, with 14 bases lying between them. CDR3 sequence: CASSTEGGVYNSPLHF. The DNA for the CDR3 is TGTGCCAGCAGTACAGAGGGAGGGGTCTATAATTCACCCCTCCACTTT.

The chain links TRBV5-6 to TRBJ1-5; 8 bases align to TRBD1. The CDR3 is 15 residues long. The ends lost 4 bases at V and 4 bases at J; junction bases unmatched: 7. CDR1 and CDR2 (germline): SGHDT, YYEEEE. DNA for the CDR3: TGTGCCAGCAGCCCTAGGACAGGGCCAAATCAGCCCCAGCATTTT. Its protein product is CASSPRTGPNQPQHF.

The CDR3 DNA sequence: TGTGCCAGCAGCTTAGAAGCAGGGAACACTGAAGCTTTCTTT. Translated, it gives CASSLEAGNTEAFF. The rearrangement joins TRBV11-3 to TRBJ1-1, with no clear D. The germline V and J ends were trimmed by 0 bases and 1 base, with 6 bases remaining between them. CDR3 size: 14 residues. CDR1 and CDR2 from the germline V gene are SGHNT and YENEEA.

The gene calls are TRBV9 and TRBJ2-1; a possible D gene is TRBD2 (6 bases). Trimming stripped 2 bases from V and 0 bases from J, with 15 bases between. The length of the CDR3 is 17 residues. CDR1 and CDR2 (germline): SGDLS, YYNGEE. The CDR3 region is CASSVRDSPSSYNEQFF. The CDR3 coding sequence is TGTGCCAGCAGCGTCCGGGACTCACCGAGCTCCTACAATGAGCAGTTCTTC.

V gene TRBV2 combines with J gene TRBJ2-3, with D perhaps TRBD2 (5 bases). From germline, CDR1 is SNHLY and CDR2 FYNNEI. V was trimmed by 8 bases and J by 2 bases, leaving 11 bases between them. The CDR3 runs 13 residues. CDR3 protein: CASLKEATDTQYF. CDR3 in DNA: TGTGCCAGCTTAAAGGAGGCCACAGATACGCAGTATTTT.